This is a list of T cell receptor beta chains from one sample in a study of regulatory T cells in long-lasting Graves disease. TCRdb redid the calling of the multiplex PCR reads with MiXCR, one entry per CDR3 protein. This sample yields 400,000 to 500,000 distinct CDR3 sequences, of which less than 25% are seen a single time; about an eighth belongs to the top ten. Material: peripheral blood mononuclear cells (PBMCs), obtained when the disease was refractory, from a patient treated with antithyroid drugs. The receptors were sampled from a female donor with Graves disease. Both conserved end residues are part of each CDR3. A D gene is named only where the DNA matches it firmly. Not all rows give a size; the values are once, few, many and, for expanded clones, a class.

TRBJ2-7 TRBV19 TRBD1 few TGTGCCAGTAGGGTGGACAGGGAGTCCTACGAGCAGTACTTC CASRVDRESYEQYF
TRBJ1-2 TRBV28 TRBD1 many TGTGCCAGCACCACTCGAGGAGCGGGACAGGGGGCAAGTGGCTACACCTTC CASTTRGAGQGASGYTF
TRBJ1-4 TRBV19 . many TGTGCCAGTAGTATAAGTTCGACGGCTACTAATGAAAAACTGTTTTTT CASSISSTATNEKLFF
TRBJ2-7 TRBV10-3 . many TGTGCCAGCGGACATCCCGGGACTCTCGACGAGCAGTACTTC CASGHPGTLDEQYF
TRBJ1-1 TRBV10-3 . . TGTGCCACCAGACGGGCAGGAGACACTGAAGCTTTCTTT CATRRAGDTEAFF
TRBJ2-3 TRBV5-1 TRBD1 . TGCGCCAGCAGCAGGGGACAGGGTGGCACAGATACGCAGTATTTT CASSRGQGGTDTQYF
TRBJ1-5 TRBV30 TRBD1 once TGTGCCTGCCGGACTCGGGGACAGGGATTCCTTAGCAATCAGCCCCAGCATTTT CACRTRGQGFLSNQPQHF
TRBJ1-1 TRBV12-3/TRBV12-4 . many TGTGCCAGCACCCTACAGGTGGATCAGGGTGAAGCTTTCTTT CASTLQVDQGEAFF
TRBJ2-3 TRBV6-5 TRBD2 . TGTGCCAGCAGTTACTCTATACTAGCGGGCACAGATACGCAGTATTTT CASSYSILAGTDTQYF
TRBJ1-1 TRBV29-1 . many TGCAGCGTTGCCTTCGATGGGTCTAGAGCTTTCTTT CSVAFDGSRAFF
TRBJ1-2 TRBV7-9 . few TGTGCCAGCAGCACCAGGGGAAATGGCTATGGCTACACCTTC CASSTRGNGYGYTF
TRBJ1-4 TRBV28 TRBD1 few TGTGCCAGCAGCACCGGGACAGGGCCGGAAAAACTGTTTTTT CASSTGTGPEKLFF
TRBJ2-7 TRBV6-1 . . TGTGCCAGCAGTGACCCTCAGGGTTACGAGCAGTACTTC CASSDPQGYEQYF
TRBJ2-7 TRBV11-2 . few TGTGCCAGCAGGGGACCGGGGGTCAGGGTTAGCGAATACGAGCAGTACTTC CASRGPGVRVSEYEQYF
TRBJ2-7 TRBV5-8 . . TGTGCCAGCAGCTTTAGACAGGACGTTGCCTACGAGCAGTACTTC CASSFRQDVAYEQYF
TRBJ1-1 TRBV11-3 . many TGTGCCAGCAGCTCAGCACCTATCAGGACGAACACTGAAGCTTTCTTT CASSSAPIRTNTEAFF
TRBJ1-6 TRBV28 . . . CASRQGLTYEQYFGPGRGDSPLHF
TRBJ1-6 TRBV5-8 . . TGTGCCAGCAGCTTATGGGGGGCGGTAGGTTCACCCCTCCACTTT CASSLWGAVGSPLHF
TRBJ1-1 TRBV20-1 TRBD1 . TGCAGTGCTATTCCTCACAGGGGGAACGCTGAAGCTTTCTTT CSAIPHRGNAEAFF
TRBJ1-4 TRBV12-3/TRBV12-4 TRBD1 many TGTGCCAGCAGCCCAACGGGACAGGGTAATGAAAAACTGTTTTTT CASSPTGQGNEKLFF
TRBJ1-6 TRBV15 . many TGTGCCACCAGCCCTCGGACGCCGTACAATTCACCCCTCCACTTT CATSPRTPYNSPLHF
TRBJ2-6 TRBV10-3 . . TGTGCCATCAGTGAGTCGAGGTACTCTGGGGCCAACGTCCTGACTTTC CAISESRYSGANVLTF
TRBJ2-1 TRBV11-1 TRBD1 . TGTGCCAGCAGCGGTGCCACCGACAGGGTCTACAATGAGCAGTTCTTC CASSGATDRVYNEQFF
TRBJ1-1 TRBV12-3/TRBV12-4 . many TGTGCCAGCATTTCCAAAAATGAAGCTTTCTTT CASISKNEAFF
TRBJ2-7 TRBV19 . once TGTGCCAGTAGTATTTCCCCAGGGGCCTACGAGCAGTACTTC CASSISPGAYEQYF
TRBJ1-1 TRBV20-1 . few TGCAGTGCTAGAACCGACAGTGAACCTTTCTTT CSARTDSEPFF
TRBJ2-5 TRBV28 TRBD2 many TGTGCCAGCAGTTTCAATGAGAACGCGCTAGCGGGACACGAGACCCAGTACTTC CASSFNENALAGHETQYF
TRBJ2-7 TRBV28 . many TGTGCCAGCAGTCCCACCTCTCCTGAGCAGTACTTC CASSPTSPEQYF
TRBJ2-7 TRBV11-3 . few TGTGCCAGCAGCCCACCCGGCAGGACCTACGAGCAGTACTTC CASSPPGRTYEQYF
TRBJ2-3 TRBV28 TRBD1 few TGTGCCAGTCACCTCAGGGGGCGAGTAGATACGCAGTATTTT CASHLRGRVDTQYF
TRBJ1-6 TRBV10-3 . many TGTGCCATCAGAGGGGATGGGGATTCACCCCTCCACTTT CAIRGDGDSPLHF
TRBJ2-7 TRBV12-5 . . TGTGCTAGTGGTTTGACTGGAGGGGCTTACGAGCAGTACTTC CASGLTGGAYEQYF
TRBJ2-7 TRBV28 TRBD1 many TGTGCCAGCAGTCGGACAGGGGGCATGTCCTACGAGCAGTACTTC CASSRTGGMSYEQYF
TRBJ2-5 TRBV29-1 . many TGCAGCGTTGAAGGCAGGGCCCTGGGAAGGGATGTTTGGCAGACCCAGTACTTC CSVEGRALGRDVWQTQYF
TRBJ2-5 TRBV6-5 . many TGTGCCAGCAGTTACGGATCCCGACAGGACGGACTAGTTGGGGAGACCCAGTACTTC CASSYGSRQDGLVGETQYF
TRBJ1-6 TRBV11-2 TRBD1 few TGTGCCAGCAGCTTAGTAACAGGGGGACGCTCCTATAATTCACCCCTCCACTTT CASSLVTGGRSYNSPLHF
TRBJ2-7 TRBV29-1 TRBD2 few TGCAGCGCTTTAGCGGGAGGTGGCGAGCAGTACTTC CSALAGGGEQYF
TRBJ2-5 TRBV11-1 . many TGTGCCAGCAGCTTTAACGTTGAGACCCAGTACTTC CASSFNVETQYF
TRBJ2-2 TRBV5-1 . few TGCGCCAGCAGACCGGCAGGGGCAGGAACCGGGGAGCTGTTTTTT CASRPAGAGTGELFF
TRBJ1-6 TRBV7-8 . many TGTGCCAGCAGCCAGCGACGGACAGTTACCCAACATAATTCACCCCTCCACTTT CASSQRRTVTQHNSPLHF
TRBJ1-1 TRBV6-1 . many TGTGCCAGCAGTGATCCCGGACAGCATGAAGCTTTCTTT CASSDPGQHEAFF
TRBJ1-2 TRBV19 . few TGTGCCAGTAGTGATGGGTCAGGGGCCTCTGGCTACACCTTC CASSDGSGASGYTF
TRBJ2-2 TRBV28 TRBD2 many TGTGCCAGCAGGACTACCGGGACTAGCGATATGGGCGGGGAGCTGTTTTTT CASRTTGTSDMGGELFF
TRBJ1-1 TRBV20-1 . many TGCAGTGCTAGAGATGGGGGCTTGGGCACTGAAGCTTTCTTT CSARDGGLGTEAFF
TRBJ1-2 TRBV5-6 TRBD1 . TGTGCCAGCAGCCCCACAGGGGTCTCCTATGGCTACACCTTC CASSPTGVSYGYTF
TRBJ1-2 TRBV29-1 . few TGCAGCCACGAAGGGCCCTATGGCTACACCTTC CSHEGPYGYTF
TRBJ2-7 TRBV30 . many TGTGCCTGGAGTACCCCCTTTGGGGAGCAGTACTTC CAWSTPFGEQYF
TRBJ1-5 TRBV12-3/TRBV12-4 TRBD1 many TGTGCCAGCAGGAGACAGGGGCGAAGCAATCAGCCCCAGCATTTT CASRRQGRSNQPQHF
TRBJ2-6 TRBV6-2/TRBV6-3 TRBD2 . TGTGCCAGCAGTGAAGGGGAGGGCTCTGGGGCCAACGTCCTGACTTTC CASSEGEGSGANVLTF
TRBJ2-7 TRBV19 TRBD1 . TGTGCCAGTAGCTCCGGGACAGGGGGCGCCGAGCAGTACTTC CASSSGTGGAEQYF
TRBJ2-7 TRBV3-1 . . TGTGCCAGCAGCCAAGCAGACAACTCCTACAAGCAGTACTTC CASSQADNSYKQYF
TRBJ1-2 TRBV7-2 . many TGTGCCAGCAGCCCACGCGGGAAGGACTACACCTTC CASSPRGKDYTF
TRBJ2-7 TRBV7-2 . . TGTGCCAGCAGCCCCCAGAGCAGGAGACACGAGCAGTACTTC CASSPQSRRHEQYF
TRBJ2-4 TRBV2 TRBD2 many TGTGCCAGCAGTGCCCGGACTAGCGGCACCAAAAACATTCAGTACTTC CASSARTSGTKNIQYF
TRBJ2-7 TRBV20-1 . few TGCAGTGCTAGAGAACAGAACTCCTACGAGCAGTACTTC CSAREQNSYEQYF